Each of the 15 T cell receptor beta chains below was sequenced from the same sample in a study of T-cell memory formation after mild COVID-19. TCRdb reprocessed the 5' RACE reads with MiXCR, giving one entry per CDR3 protein. Among over 130,000 distinct CDR3 sequences listed, 14% to 15% were seen once. The sample consisted of PBMCs or a T cell subset sorted from them (not recorded which). The receptors originated from an adult woman who had mild COVID-19 (a few samples of this study predate the infection). Cell type and time point are not known.

This clonotype was picked up a small number of times. The CDR3, as DNA: TGTGCCAGCAGCGACGGACAGGTAGCTTTCTTT. The encoded protein is CASSDGQVAFF. V is TRBV11-3 and J is TRBJ1-1; TRBD1 matches 7 bases. CDR1 is SGHNT and CDR2 is YENEEA in the germline V gene. This CDR3 is built from 11 residues. The trim removed 5 bases at V and 10 bases at J, leaving 4 bases unmatched.

This clonotype was detected only a few times. The V call is TRBV27, the J call TRBJ2-3; TRBD2 might be the D (5 bases). CDR3 length: 16 residues. Germline V gene lookup returns CDR1 MNHEY and CDR2 SMNVEV (reference sequence). The V end lost 3 bases, the J end lost 2 bases, and 15 bases lay between the germline ends. This CDR3 reads CASSFGGFPPTDTQYF. Here the CDR3 DNA reads TGTGCCAGCAGTTTTGGAGGATTTCCCCCCACAGATACGCAGTATTTT.

This clonotype was seen a handful of times. The rearrangement joins TRBV7-7 to TRBJ2-6; D uncertain. The CDR3 extends over 14 amino acids. V was cut by 3 bases and J by 1 base, with 4 bases left in between. The germline CDR1 and CDR2 sequences are SSHAT and FNYEAQ (reference sequence). The CDR3 DNA reads TGTGCCAGCAGCTTGGGGTCTGGGGCCAACGTCCTGACTTTC. Amino acid sequence: CASSLGSGANVLTF.

With regard to this clonotype: The junction departs from germline at one end; a sequencing error may be responsible. V gene TRBV11-3 combines with J gene TRBJ2-3; 11 bases are a match to TRBD2. The CDR3 has 16 residues. The V gene's germline CDR1 is SGHNT and CDR2 YENEEA. The CDR3 reads CASSPRLAGYTDTKYF. The CDR3 coding sequence is TGTGCCAGCAGCCCACGACTAGCGGGGTACACAGATACGAAGTATTTT.

The rearrangement uses TRBV2 and TRBJ1-2; D gene uncertain. The CDR3 has 14 residues. CDR1 and CDR2 (germline): SNHLY, FYNNEI. V gave up 7 bases and J gave up 4 bases, with 16 bases separating them. The CDR3, as DNA: TGTGCCAGCATAGGTGCAGCTATAGGCTATGGCTACACCTTC. Protein product: CASIGAAIGYGYTF.

This clonotype was observed many times. This chain uses TRBV7-6 with TRBJ2-7, with a possible D match to TRBD2 (5 bases). Per the germline V gene, CDR1 is SGHVS and CDR2 is FNYEAQ. This CDR3 comprises 12 residues. Between the trimmed V and J ends, which lost 7 bases and 2 bases, there was a span of 9 bases. The CDR3 DNA sequence: TGTGCCAGCAAGGGAGATACCTACGAGCAGTACTTC. Translation: CASKGDTYEQYF.

The CDR3 here is CASSESYYEQYF. DNA for the CDR3: TGTGCCAGCAGTGAATCGTACTACGAGCAGTACTTC. The chain has TRBV25-1 and TRBJ2-7, with D hard to call. Germline-derived CDR1 and CDR2 are MGHDK and SYGVNS. The V and J ends lost 1 base and 3 bases respectively, with 4 bases between them. This CDR3 has 12 residues.

This clonotype was seen more than once but under ten times. The rearrangement joins TRBV5-6 to TRBJ2-1; 7 bases are shared with TRBD2. V shed 7 bases and J 6 bases; nucleotides not matched to a gene: 4. Germline CDR1 SGHDT, CDR2 YYEEEE. The CDR3 has 12 amino acids. The CDR3 sequence is CASSGEGNEQFF. The CDR3 coding sequence is TGTGCCAGCTCCGGGGAGGGCAATGAGCAGTTCTTC.

This chain joins TRBV2 and TRBJ2-3, with TRBD2 identical over 10 bases. CDR1 is SNHLY and CDR2 is FYNNEI in the germline V gene. J gave up 7 bases and V 8 bases, and 15 bases lay outside the gene matches. This CDR3 is 16 amino acids long. The CDR3 coding sequence is TGTGCCAGCGGTAATAGCGGGGGGCGATCGCACTATACGCAGTATTTT. This translates into CASGNSGGRSHYTQYF.

The chain combines TRBV5-8 with TRBJ2-7; D not resolved. V lost 2 bases, J lost 0 bases, and 9 bases lay in between. The CDR3 covers 14 residues. Germline V gives CDR1 SGHTS, CDR2 YDEGEE. CDR3 in DNA: TGTGCCAGCAGCTTTTCCGCCAACTCCTACGAGCAGTACTTC. Translated: CASSFSANSYEQYF.

The J gene is TRBJ2-7, the V gene TRBV6-2 or TRBV6-3; D not resolved. V dropped 2 bases and J dropped 2 bases, with 10 bases sitting between them. Germline V gives CDR1 MNHEY, CDR2 SVGEGT. The CDR3 is 14 residues long. For the CDR3, the DNA is TGTGCCAGCAGTTACGGGGATATACCCTACGAGCAGTACTTC. Translation gives CASSYGDIPYEQYF.

This clonotype was recorded a few times. The chain is built from TRBV6-5 and TRBJ2-6; 12 bases match TRBD1. CDR1 MNHEY and CDR2 SVGAGI come from the germline V gene. The ends lost 1 base at V and 0 bases at J; junction bases unmatched: 4. This CDR3 comprises 19 residues. CDR3 amino acids: CASSYWDRGPSSGANVLTF. Written as DNA, the CDR3 is TGTGCCAGCAGTTACTGGGACAGGGGGCCTAGCTCTGGGGCCAACGTCCTGACTTTC.

This clonotype occurred a few times. The genes are TRBV2 and TRBJ2-2; D not certain. In germline, CDR1 is SNHLY, CDR2 FYNNEI. CDR3 length equals 15 residues. V was clipped by 6 bases and J by 2 bases, with 13 bases between them. The CDR3 spells CASRPTFPNTGELFF. For the CDR3, the DNA is TGTGCCAGCAGACCCACATTCCCTAACACCGGGGAGCTGTTTTTT.

This chain joins TRBV6-5 and TRBJ2-2; D perhaps matches TRBD2 (6 bases). V was cut by 4 bases and J by 4 bases, with 13 bases left in between. CDR1 MNHEY and CDR2 SVGAGI come from the germline V gene. The CDR3 is 15 amino acids. CDR3: CASSWSGDPTGELFF. The CDR3 nucleotides are TGTGCCAGCAGTTGGTCGGGGGACCCCACCGGGGAGCTGTTTTTT.

This clonotype has a handful of counts. The gene calls are TRBV9 and TRBJ2-6; tentatively, D is TRBD2 (5 bases). The length of the CDR3 is 18 residues. V shed 0 bases and J shed 0 bases, with 13 bases lying between them. CDR1 and CDR2 from the germline V gene are SGDLS and YYNGEE. The CDR3 DNA reads TGTGCCAGCAGCGTAGTCGGCTATGGGAGCTCTGGGGCCAACGTCCTGACTTTC. As protein: CASSVVGYGSSGANVLTF.